Only a few counts were recorded for the clone carrying this T cell receptor (beta chain). Its antigen is unidentified. This sample stems from a study of T cell repertoires in cytomegalovirus infection. Study overall: Public signatures in TCR beta pointed to CMV infection and matching HLA type. Study-wide points: Within the response measured ex vivo, HLA-C-restricted CMV-specific TCR beta clonotypes were dominant. Individuals carrying CMV plus the relevant HLA were identified by cumulative frequency of public TCR beta families.

TCRdb fed the reads into MiXCR, producing one record per CDR3 protein. The sample has hundreds of thousands of distinct CDR3 sequences; 20% to 30% are singletons. Trimming removed 5 bases at V and 0 bases at J, with 10 bases between. Looked up from germline, CDR1 is PRHDT and CDR2 is FYEKMQ (reference sequence). CDR3 length: 15 residues. This receptor was obtained from a human donor in good health (CMV status not recorded). Some clones in this sample may be carry-over from other donors' samples. The gene calls are TRBV13 and TRBJ1-4; D not resolved. The sequenced sample consisted of CD8+ T cells from PBMCs. The CDR3 spells CASSPGRSTNEKLFF. In DNA, the CDR3 is TGTGCCAGCAGCCCCGGTAGATCAACTAATGAAAAACTGTTTTTT.